The clone carrying this T cell receptor (beta chain) was counted at least ten times. What it binds is unknown. This record belongs to a study of CD8 T cells in ankylosing spondylitis. Notes on the study in general: Ankylosing spondylitis blood appeared to carry a characteristic TCR beta motif of roughly eight highly homologous variants. Enrichment of disease-linked clones was reportedly significant in matched ankylosing spondylitis synovial fluid.

TCRdb redid the calling of the 5' RACE reads with MiXCR, one entry per CDR3 protein. This table holds fewer than 550,000 distinct CDR3 sequences, about 5.2% found once. Input material: blood, either unsorted or a sorted T cell fraction (not recorded which). The sequence came from a male donor with ankylosing spondylitis.

The CDR3 coding sequence is TGCGCCAGCAATGCCGCCCAGGGTTCCGACGAGCAGTACTTC. Encoded protein: CASNAAQGSDEQYF. This chain uses TRBV5-1 with TRBJ2-7, with a weak D call TRBD1 (5 bases). V was trimmed by 6 bases and J by 5 bases, leaving 18 bases between them. This CDR3 has 14 residues. CDR1 is SGHRS, CDR2 YFSETQ, per germline.